The rows below give T cell receptor beta chains drawn from one sample of a study of blood T cell repertoires in COVID-19. Clones were read by immunoSEQ multiplex PCR, and TCRdb kept only the in-frame ones, dropping some. The profile covers approximately 140,000 clones, with approximately 90% appearing a single time and approximately 3.7% taken by the ten largest. Sequencing used PBMCs or T cells enriched from blood (not recorded which). The receptors stem from a woman aged 40-49 years who had been exposed to COVID-19. Each CDR3 is given with its conserved first and last residue. A D gene is named only where the DNA matches it firmly. Size values are once, few and many counts, or a class for expanded clones, and some rows have none.

d_gene	v_gene	abundance	j_gene	CDR3nt	CDR3aa
-	TRBV6-5	-	TRBJ1-2	TGTGCCAGCACCGAGCTGCGAGGGAACGGCTACACCTTC	CASTELRGNGYTF
-	TRBV3-1/TRBV3-2	few	TRBJ2-2	TGTGCCAGCAGCCAGGAGGGTAACGGGGAGCTGTTTTTT	CASSQEGNGELFF
-	TRBV6-5	-	TRBJ1-2	TGTGCCAGCAGTTACTCCACAATCCGTGGCAGTGGCTACACCTTC	CASSYSTIRGSGYTF
TRBD1	TRBV5-1	once	TRBJ1-1	TGCGCCAGCAGCTTGGTCGGGACAGCCATGAACACTGAAGCTTTCTTT	CASSLVGTAMNTEAFF
TRBD2	TRBV11-2	-	TRBJ2-7	TGTGCCAGCAGCTACCGACTAGCGGGAGTAAACCCCGAGCAGTACTTC	CASSYRLAGVNPEQYF
-	TRBV19	-	TRBJ2-7	TGTGCCAGTAGTATTAAACAGAACTACGAGCAGTACTTC	CASSIKQNYEQYF
-	TRBV7-9	few	TRBJ2-2	TGTGCCACCCTCACGCAGAGGGACACCGGGGAGCTGTTTTTT	CATLTQRDTGELFF
TRBD1	TRBV28	-	TRBJ2-7	TGTGCCAGCCAGGACAGGGTCTCCTACGAGCAGTACTTC	CASQDRVSYEQYF
TRBD2	TRBV2	once	TRBJ2-7	TGTGCCAGCAGATTGGGGACTAGTGCAGGCGAGCAGTACTTC	CASRLGTSAGEQYF
-	TRBV14	-	TRBJ1-1	TGTGCCAGCAGCCAAGCCAGGTACACTGAAGCTTTCTTT	CASSQARYTEAFF
TRBD1	TRBV19	-	TRBJ1-2	TGTGCCAGTAAACTAACAGGGGTCAACCTCTATGGCTACACCTTC	CASKLTGVNLYGYTF
TRBD1	TRBV5-1	-	TRBJ1-6	TGCGCCAGCAGCTTGGGGGACAGGGGTTCCTCACCCCTCCACTTT	CASSLGDRGSSPLHF
-	TRBV28	-	TRBJ1-1	TGTGCCAGCAGTCCCGAAACAGGCGCCATGAACACTGAAGCTTTCTTT	CASSPETGAMNTEAFF
TRBD1	TRBV19	-	TRBJ2-7	TGTGCCAGTAGTACCCTGGGACAGATCTACGAGCAGTACTTC	CASSTLGQIYEQYF
-	TRBV28	few	TRBJ1-1	TGTGCCAGCAGCCCCGGGGGGGGTCTCGCTGAAGCTTTCTTT	CASSPGGGLAEAFF
TRBD2	TRBV27	-	TRBJ2-1	TGTGCCAGCAGTTCCCTAGCGGGGGCTTACAATGAGCAGTTCTTC	CASSSLAGAYNEQFF
TRBD1	TRBV24-1	-	TRBJ1-4	TGTGCCACCAGACAGTTAGGACAGGCTGAAAAACTGTTTTTT	CATRQLGQAEKLFF
TRBD2	TRBV24-1	-	TRBJ2-5	TGTGCCACCAGTGATAACTCCGGCCTAGCGGGAGTCGAGACCCAGTACTTC	CATSDNSGLAGVETQYF
-	TRBV4-1	-	TRBJ2-5	TGCGCCAGCAGCCCTAACTCAGCGGCGGAGACCCAGTACTTC	CASSPNSAAETQYF
-	TRBV10-1	-	TRBJ1-3	TGCGCCAGCAGTGAAGGGGGTCCAAGCTCTGGAAACACCATATATTTT	CASSEGGPSSGNTIYF
TRBD2	TRBV28	-	TRBJ2-1	TGTGCCAGCAGCCCCGGGGCGGGAGTGAACAATGAGCAGTTCTTC	CASSPGAGVNNEQFF
-	TRBV3-1/TRBV3-2	-	TRBJ1-3	TGTGCCAGCAGCCAAGATCCCATCGGGATTGGAAACACCATATATTTT	CASSQDPIGIGNTIYF
TRBD1	TRBV9	-	TRBJ2-7	TGTGCCAGCAGCCCATCGACAGGGGACGAGCAGTACTTC	CASSPSTGDEQYF
TRBD2	TRBV4-1	-	TRBJ2-5	TGCGCCAGCAGCCAATGGGCGGGAGCGGGAGAGACCCAGTACTTC	CASSQWAGAGETQYF
-	TRBV7-6	few	TRBJ2-2	TGTGCCAGCAGCTTACAACAGGGGGGGACCGGGGAGCTGTTTTTT	CASSLQQGGTGELFF
TRBD1	TRBV5-6	-	TRBJ1-1	TGTGCCAGCAGCCGGGGACAGGGGGCTGGTGAAGCTTTCTTT	CASSRGQGAGEAFF
-	TRBV6-5	-	TRBJ1-3	TGTGCCAGCAGTTCCCACCAAAGGAGCTCTGGAAACACCATATATTTT	CASSSHQRSSGNTIYF
TRBD2	TRBV7-9	-	TRBJ2-1	TGTGCCAGCAGCCGCGGGACTAGCGGGAGGCTCTCCTACAATGAGCAGTTCTTC	CASSRGTSGRLSYNEQFF
TRBD1	TRBV4-1	-	TRBJ1-4	TGCGCCAGCAGCCAAAGATCGGGACAGGCCTATAATGAAAAACTGTTTTTT	CASSQRSGQAYNEKLFF
TRBD1	TRBV28	-	TRBJ1-3	TGTGCCAGCGTGACAGGGGCCTCTGGAAACACCATATATTTT	CASVTGASGNTIYF
TRBD1	TRBV28	-	TRBJ2-7	TGTGCCAGCAGTACAGGGGGCGCCGAGTCCGGAGGCTACGAGCAGTACTTC	CASSTGGAESGGYEQYF
TRBD2	TRBV3-1/TRBV3-2	-	TRBJ2-1	TGTGCCAGCAGACCACTAAAGCGGGGGGGAAGGGTCGATGAGCAGTTCTTC	CASRPLKRGGRVDEQFF
TRBD1	TRBV28	-	TRBJ1-2	TGTGCCAGCAGTCTCAGACAGGGGCGGGGTGGCTACACCTTC	CASSLRQGRGGYTF
-	TRBV18	-	TRBJ1-1	TGTGCCAGCTCACCGGGGGCGGACACTGAAGCTTTCTTT	CASSPGADTEAFF
TRBD2	TRBV4-1	-	TRBJ2-1	TGCGCCAGCAGCCGTGAGCGGGAGCCCCCCTACAATGAGCAGTTCTTC	CASSREREPPYNEQFF
-	TRBV6-5	-	TRBJ2-4	TGTGCCAGCAGATCACAGGGAAGCTCAGGAGGCATTCAGTACTTC	CASRSQGSSGGIQYF
-	TRBV28	few	TRBJ1-4	TGTGCCAGCAGCTTAGATGAACTAGAAGAAAAACTGTTTTTT	CASSLDELEEKLFF
-	TRBV6-5	-	TRBJ1-2	TGTGCCAGCAGCCCAGACAGGAGCTATGGCTACACCTTC	CASSPDRSYGYTF
-	TRBV5-1	-	TRBJ2-7	TGCGCCAGCAGCACGGGACAAATGAGCACCTACGAGCAGTACTTC	CASSTGQMSTYEQYF
-	TRBV7-9	once	TRBJ2-7	TGTGCCAGCAGCTTAGTCCAGGGGATCACCTACGAGCAGTACTTC	CASSLVQGITYEQYF
-	TRBV19	-	TRBJ2-2	TGTGCCAGTAGTATAAATCCGGGAACCTCATCCGGGGAGCTGTTTTTT	CASSINPGTSSGELFF
-	TRBV19	-	TRBJ1-2	TGTGCCAGTAGTATCGCAGGGTTTGGCTACACCTTC	CASSIAGFGYTF
-	TRBV5-1	-	TRBJ1-2	TGCGCCAGCAGCACTACGCTAGGCGGTGGCTACACCTTC	CASSTTLGGGYTF
-	TRBV28	-	TRBJ2-7	TGTGCCAGCTCGACTAGTTTCCCCTACGAGCAGTACTTC	CASSTSFPYEQYF
TRBD1	TRBV7-2	few	TRBJ2-1	TGTGCCAGCAGCTTAATAGGGGGGACAGGGCCTAATGAGCAGTTCTTC	CASSLIGGTGPNEQFF
TRBD2	TRBV2	-	TRBJ2-2	TGTGCCAGCAGTGAAGCGGGACTAGGTCTCACCGGGGAGCTGTTTTTT	CASSEAGLGLTGELFF
TRBD1	TRBV25-1	-	TRBJ1-2	TGTGCCAGCAGTGACGGACAGGGGAATATGGGCTACACCTTC	CASSDGQGNMGYTF
-	TRBV19	once	TRBJ1-5	TGTGCCAGTAGTATTGATTACAGGGTCAGTCAGCCCCAGCATTTT	CASSIDYRVSQPQHF
-	TRBV27	-	TRBJ1-1	TGTGCCAGCAGTCTATGGGGGGATGGGAACACTGAAGCTTTCTTT	CASSLWGDGNTEAFF
-	TRBV21-1	-	TRBJ2-7	TGTGCCAGCAGCAAAGTCAGCTACGAGCAGTACTTC	CASSKVSYEQYF
-	TRBV21-1	few	TRBJ2-5	TGTGCCAGCAGCAAAGTAGGACGGCAGGGAGAGACCCAGTACTTC	CASSKVGRQGETQYF
TRBD1	TRBV9	-	TRBJ1-2	TGTGCCAGCAGCGTAACAGGGACAGCTAACTATGGCTACACCTTC	CASSVTGTANYGYTF
-	TRBV7-9	-	TRBJ1-1	TGTGCCAGCAGCTTAGAACTCCGGGGGAACACTGAAGCTTTCTTT	CASSLELRGNTEAFF
-	TRBV28	-	TRBJ1-2	TGTGCCAGCAGTCTCGCTAACTATGGCTACACCTTC	CASSLANYGYTF